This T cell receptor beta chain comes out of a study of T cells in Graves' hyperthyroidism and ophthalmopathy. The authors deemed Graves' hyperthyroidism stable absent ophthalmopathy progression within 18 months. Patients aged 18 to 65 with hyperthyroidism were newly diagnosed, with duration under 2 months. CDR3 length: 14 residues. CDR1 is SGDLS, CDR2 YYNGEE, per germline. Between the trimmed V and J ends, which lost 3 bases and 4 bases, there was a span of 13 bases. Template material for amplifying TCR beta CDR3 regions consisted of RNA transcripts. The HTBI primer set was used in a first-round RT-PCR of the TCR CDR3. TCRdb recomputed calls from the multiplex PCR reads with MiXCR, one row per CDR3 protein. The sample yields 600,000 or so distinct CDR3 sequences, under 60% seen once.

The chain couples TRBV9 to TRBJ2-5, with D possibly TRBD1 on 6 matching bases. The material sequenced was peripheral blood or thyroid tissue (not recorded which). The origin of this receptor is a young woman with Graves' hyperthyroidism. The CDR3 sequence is CASSEDRGGETQYF. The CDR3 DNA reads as TGTGCCAGCAGCGAGGATCGAGGGGGAGAGACCCAGTACTTC.